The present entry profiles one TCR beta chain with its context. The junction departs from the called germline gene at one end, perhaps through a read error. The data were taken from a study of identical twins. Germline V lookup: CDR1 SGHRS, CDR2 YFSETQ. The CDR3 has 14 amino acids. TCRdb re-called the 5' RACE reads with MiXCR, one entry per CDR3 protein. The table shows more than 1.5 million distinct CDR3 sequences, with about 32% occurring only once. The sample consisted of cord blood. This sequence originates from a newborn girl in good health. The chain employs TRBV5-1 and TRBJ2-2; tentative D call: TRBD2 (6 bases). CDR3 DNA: TGCGCCAGCCAATCGACCATTAACACCGGGGGGCTGTTTTTT. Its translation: CASQSTINTGGLFF.